The 18 T cell receptor beta chains listed next were all sequenced from one sample in a study of Graves' ophthalmopathy and Graves' hyperthyroidism (dated by TCRdb to the late 2010s). The sample was run on an Illumina HiSeq 2000. TCR beta CDR3 regions were amplified from RNA transcripts for repertoire sequencing. A first-round RT-PCR used HTBI primers with the Qiagen OneStep RT-PCR kit, followed by a second-round multiplex PCR, size selection and purification. In-frame beta chains were kept once TCRdb had trimmed the public reads at Q25 with fastp and called clones with MiXCR. Under each unique CDR3 protein, matching rows form one entry showing the most common genes and DNA. This sample gives hundreds of thousands of distinct CDR3 sequences in total; approximately 21% of them show up just once. The ten largest clones take up more than 5.5% of the sample. The sequenced sample consisted of peripheral blood. The receptors were sampled from a woman under 30 with stable Graves' hyperthyroidism. Some clones in this sample may be carry-over from other donors' samples. Donor details come from another sample of the same person, matched by shared clones.

The chain carries TRBV10-2 and TRBJ2-2; no firm D call. Trimming shortened V by 8 bases and J by 4 bases, and 11 bases separated the two germline ends. The CDR3 loop spans 13 amino acids. Per germline, CDR1 WSHSY and CDR2 SAAADI. The CDR3 nucleotides read TGCGCCAGCGCCGTGCGGAGCACCGGGGAGCTGTTTTTT. Its translation is CASAVRSTGELFF.

Many counts were recorded for this clonotype. The chain has TRBV9 and TRBJ2-4; the D is unclear. V gave up 3 bases and J gave up 1 base, with 5 bases separating them. This CDR3 is 13 amino acids long. From germline, CDR1 is SGDLS and CDR2 YYNGEE. The CDR3 region is CASSAPAKNIQYF. The CDR3 DNA follows: TGTGCCAGCAGCGCCCCCGCCAAAAACATTCAGTACTTC.

The rearrangement joins TRBV2 to TRBJ1-2; D possibly corresponds to TRBD1 (5 bases). Germline V gene data show CDR1 as SNHLY and CDR2 as FYNNEI. With 10 bases removed from V and 6 bases from J, the gap between germline ends came to 24 bases. This CDR3 spans 15 amino acids. The CDR3 loop is CATGGKGRRQDGYTF. The DNA of the CDR3 is TGTGCCACCGGGGGGAAGGGCAGGCGCCAAGATGGCTACACCTTC.

This clonotype was seen just once. The V gene is TRBV6-1, the J gene TRBJ1-2; D might be TRBD1 (5 bases). The germline gives CDR1 MNHNS, CDR2 SASEGT. Trimming took 8 bases from V and 4 from J, leaving 17 bases between them. This CDR3 comprises 14 residues. The CDR3 sequence: CASPRAGRGYGYTF. The DNA for the CDR3 is TGTGCCAGCCCTCGGGCGGGACGCGGCTATGGCTACACCTTC.

In its sample, this clonotype was seen many times. CDR3 in amino acids: CASRSGGRRSEAFF. CDR3 bases: TGTGCCAGCAGGTCAGGTGGCAGGCGGTCTGAAGCTTTCTTT. The gene calls are TRBV2 and TRBJ1-1; no definite D call. Germline V gene lookup returns CDR1 SNHLY and CDR2 FYNNEI. Trimming shortened V by 6 bases and J by 6 bases, and 17 bases separated the two germline ends. The CDR3 is 14 residues long. The full variable domain, with the rest looked up from reference TRBV2 and TRBJ1-1, is EPEVTQTPSHQVTQMGQEVILRCVPISNHLYFYWYRQILGQKVEFLVSFYNNEISEKSEIFDDQFSVERPDGSNFTLKIRSTKLEDSAMYFCASRSGGRRSEAFFGQGTRLTVV.

The CDR3 sequence: CASSSRWARWEYEQYF. The DNA for the CDR3 is TGTGCCAGCAGCTCGAGGTGGGCTAGATGGGAATACGAGCAGTACTTC. The chain has TRBV11-2 and TRBJ2-7; D call uncertain. Germline loops: CDR1 SGHAT, CDR2 FQNNGV. With 4 bases removed from V and 4 bases from J, the gap between germline ends came to 20 bases. This CDR3 comprises 16 residues.

In its sample, this clonotype was seen many times. This chain connects TRBV6-5 to TRBJ1-1; D is unresolved. Trimming stripped 4 bases from V and 1 base from J, with 13 bases between. The germline CDR1 and CDR2 sequences are MNHEY and SVGAGI. The CDR3 runs to 15 residues. Here the CDR3 reads CASSSREGGNTEAFF. DNA for the CDR3: TGTGCCAGCAGTTCCCGAGAGGGTGGGAACACTGAAGCTTTCTTT.

This clonotype was counted at least ten times. The chain recombines TRBV20-1 with TRBJ1-5; weak D call: TRBD1 (5 bases). The CDR3 covers 13 residues. Per the germline V gene, CDR1 is DFQATT and CDR2 is SNEGSKA (reference sequence). V was cut by 5 bases and J by 1 base, with 9 bases left in between. CDR3 coding DNA: TGCAGTGCTCCAGGGCCCAGCAATCAGCCCCAGCATTTT. This encodes CSAPGPSNQPQHF.

This clonotype was detected many times. V and J are TRBV7-2 and TRBJ2-7, with TRBD2 identical over 8 bases. Germline V gene lookup returns CDR1 SGHTA and CDR2 FQGNSA. Trimming cost V 8 bases and J 6 bases; bases outside gene matches: 3. The length of the CDR3 is 11 residues. CDR3 protein: CASQRGLEQYF. The CDR3 nucleotides read TGTGCCAGCCAGCGGGGGCTCGAGCAGTACTTC.

The sample holds many counts of this clonotype. Germline is not matched at one junction end, which may reflect a read error. The J gene is TRBJ2-4, the V gene TRBV6-5, with TRBD1 matching over 9 bases. This CDR3 comprises 18 residues. The germline gives CDR1 MNHEY, CDR2 SVGAGI. CDR3 nucleotide sequence: TGTGCCAGCAGTTACTCCGGGACAGGGACTGGAGCCAAAAACATTAAGTACTTC. It translates to CASSYSGTGTGAKNIKYF.

This clonotype occurred many times. This chain uses TRBV7-2 with TRBJ1-1, with D possibly being TRBD1 (6 bases). V was cut by 4 bases and J by 1 base, with 10 bases left in between. In germline, CDR1 is SGHTA, CDR2 FQGNSA. The CDR3 extends over 14 amino acids. The CDR3: CASSSGQRNTEAFF. CDR3 nucleotides: TGTGCCAGCAGCTCCGGACAGAGGAACACTGAAGCTTTCTTT.

Ten or more counts support this clonotype. This chain links TRBV24-1 with TRBJ2-5; unclear D gene. Trimming pared 3 bases from V and 5 bases from J, leaving 9 bases between. Germline CDR1 reads KGHDR; CDR2 reads SFDVKD. This CDR3 has 13 amino acids. The CDR3 DNA sequence: TGTGCCACCAGTGATCGCTTTCGGGAGACCCAGTACTTC. It translates to CATSDRFRETQYF.

The chain combines TRBV19 with TRBJ2-2, with no clear D. The germline V and J ends were trimmed by 7 bases and 3 bases, with 12 bases remaining between them. The CDR3 is made up of 14 amino acids. Germline lookup yields CDR1 LNHDA and CDR2 SQIVND (reference sequence). CDR3 coding DNA: TGTGCCAGTACCGACCCCCCGCACACCGGGGAGCTGTTTTTT. Translating gives CASTDPPHTGELFF.

This clonotype occurred many times. This rearrangement joins TRBV12-3 or TRBV12-4 to TRBJ1-3; possible D gene TRBD1, 5 bases. V dropped 3 bases and J dropped 2 bases, with 14 bases sitting between them. This CDR3 is built from 16 residues. CDR3 coding DNA: TGTGCCAGCAGTTTTTCACGGACAAGCACTGGAAACACCATATATTTT. Its translation is CASSFSRTSTGNTIYF.

This clonotype appeared a few times. The chain employs TRBV28 and TRBJ2-5; 11 bases are shared with TRBD1. Germline-derived CDR1 and CDR2 are MDHEN and SYDVKM. The CDR3 contains 15 residues. The junction had 10 bases not matched to a gene; V was cut back by 8 bases and J by 5 bases. Here the CDR3 reads CASSSRTGGVETQYF. In DNA form, the CDR3 reads TGTGCCAGCTCAAGTCGGACAGGGGGCGTCGAGACCCAGTACTTC.

In its sample, this clonotype was seen many times. The V call is TRBV19, the J call TRBJ1-1; D is undetermined. The CDR3 consists of 12 residues. Per germline, CDR1 LNHDA and CDR2 SQIVND (reference sequence). Trimming shortened V by 7 bases and J by 4 bases, and 10 bases separated the two germline ends. The CDR3 loop is CASNGLGTEAFF. CDR3 sequence (DNA): TGTGCCAGTAATGGGTTGGGCACTGAAGCTTTCTTT.

With respect to this clonotype: Given a much more abundant clone one base away, this may be a read error. The rearrangement links TRBV5-6 to TRBJ2-5; 9 bases match TRBD2. Germline V gives CDR1 SGHDT, CDR2 YYEEEE. The CDR3 runs to 16 residues. The CDR3 here is CASGLVAGVNQETQYF. CDR3 in DNA: TGTGCCAGCGGCTTGGTAGCGGGGGTAAACCAAGAGACCCAGTACTTC.

The sample holds many counts of this clonotype. V gene TRBV19 combines with J gene TRBJ2-6; 8 bases match TRBD1. The CDR3 has 20 amino acids. The junction had 15 bases not matched to a gene; V was cut back by 2 bases and J by 3 bases. CDR1 and CDR2 from the germline V gene are LNHDA and SQIVND (reference sequence). CDR3 region: CASSIPSTGVGRDGANVLTF. Here the CDR3 DNA reads TGTGCCAGTAGTATACCGTCGACAGGGGTTGGTCGTGATGGGGCCAACGTCCTGACTTTC.